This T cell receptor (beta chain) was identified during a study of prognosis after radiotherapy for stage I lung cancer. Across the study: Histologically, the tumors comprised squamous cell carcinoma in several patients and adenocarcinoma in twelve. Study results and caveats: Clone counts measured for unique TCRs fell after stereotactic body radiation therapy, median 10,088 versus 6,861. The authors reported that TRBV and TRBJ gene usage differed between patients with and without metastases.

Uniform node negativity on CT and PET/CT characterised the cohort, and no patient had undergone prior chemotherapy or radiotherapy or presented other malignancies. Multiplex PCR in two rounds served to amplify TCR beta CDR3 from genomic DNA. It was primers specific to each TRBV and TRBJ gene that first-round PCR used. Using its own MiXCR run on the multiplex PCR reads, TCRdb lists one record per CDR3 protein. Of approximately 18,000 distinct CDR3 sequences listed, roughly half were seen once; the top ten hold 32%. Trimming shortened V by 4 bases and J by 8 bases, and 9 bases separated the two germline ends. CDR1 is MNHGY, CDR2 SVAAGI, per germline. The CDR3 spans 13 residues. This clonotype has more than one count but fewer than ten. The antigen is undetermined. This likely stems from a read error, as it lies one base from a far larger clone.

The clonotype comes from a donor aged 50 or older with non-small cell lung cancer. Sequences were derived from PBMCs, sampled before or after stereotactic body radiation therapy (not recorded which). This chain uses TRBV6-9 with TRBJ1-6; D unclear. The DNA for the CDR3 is TGTGCCAGCAGTTTACTCCCCGATTCACCCCTCCACTTT. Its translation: CASSLLPDSPLHF.